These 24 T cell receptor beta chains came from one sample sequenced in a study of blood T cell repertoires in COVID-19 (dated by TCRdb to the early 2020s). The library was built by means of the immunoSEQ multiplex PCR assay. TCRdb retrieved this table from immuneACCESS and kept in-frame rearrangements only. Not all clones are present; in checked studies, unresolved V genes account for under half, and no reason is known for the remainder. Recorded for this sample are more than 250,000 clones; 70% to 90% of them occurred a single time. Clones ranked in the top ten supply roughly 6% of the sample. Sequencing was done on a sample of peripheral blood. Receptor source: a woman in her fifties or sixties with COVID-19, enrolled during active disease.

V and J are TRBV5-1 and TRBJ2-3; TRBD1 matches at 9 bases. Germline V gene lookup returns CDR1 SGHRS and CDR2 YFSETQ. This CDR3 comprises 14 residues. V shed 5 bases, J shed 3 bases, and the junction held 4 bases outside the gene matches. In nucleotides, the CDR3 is TGCGCCAGCAGTATGACAGGGGGTACAGATACGCAGTATTTT. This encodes CASSMTGGTDTQYF.

This CDR3 reads CASSLGRTYYEQYF. The CDR3 DNA is TGTGCCAGCAGCTTAGGCAGGACTTACTACGAGCAGTACTTC. The chain recombines TRBV7-9 with TRBJ2-7; weak D call: TRBD2 (5 bases). Germline CDR1 and CDR2: SEHNR and FQNEAQ (reference sequence). This CDR3 comprises 14 residues. V gave up 1 base and J gave up 3 bases, with 10 bases separating them.

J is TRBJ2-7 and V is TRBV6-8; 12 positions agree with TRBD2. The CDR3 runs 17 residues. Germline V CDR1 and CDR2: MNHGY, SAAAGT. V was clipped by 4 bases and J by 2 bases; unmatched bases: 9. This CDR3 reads CASSCPGLAGETYEQYF. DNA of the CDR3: TGTGCCAGCAGTTGCCCGGGACTAGCGGGTGAGACCTACGAGCAGTACTTC.

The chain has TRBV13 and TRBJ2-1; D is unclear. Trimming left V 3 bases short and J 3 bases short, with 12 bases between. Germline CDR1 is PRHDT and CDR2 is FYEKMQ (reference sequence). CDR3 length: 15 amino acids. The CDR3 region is CASSLTFSFYNEQFF. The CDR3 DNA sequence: TGTGCCAGCAGCTTGACTTTTTCCTTCTACAATGAGCAGTTCTTC.

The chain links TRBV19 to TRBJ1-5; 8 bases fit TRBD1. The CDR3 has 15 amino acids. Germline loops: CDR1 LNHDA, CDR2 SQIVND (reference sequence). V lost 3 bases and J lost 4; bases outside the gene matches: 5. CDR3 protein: CASSITGTGNQPQHF. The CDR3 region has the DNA TGTGCCAGTAGTATTACCGGGACAGGAAATCAGCCCCAGCATTTT.

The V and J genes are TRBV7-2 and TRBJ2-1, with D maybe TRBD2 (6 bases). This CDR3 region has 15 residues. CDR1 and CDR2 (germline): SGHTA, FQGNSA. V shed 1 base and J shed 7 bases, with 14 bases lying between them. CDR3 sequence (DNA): TGTGCCAGCAGCTTAGGTTCTAGCGTCATGAATGAGCAGTTCTTC. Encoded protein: CASSLGSSVMNEQFF.

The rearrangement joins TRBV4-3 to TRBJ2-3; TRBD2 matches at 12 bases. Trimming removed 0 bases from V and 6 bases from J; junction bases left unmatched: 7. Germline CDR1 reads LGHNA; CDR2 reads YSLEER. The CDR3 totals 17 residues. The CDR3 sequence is CASSQEWWGLAGDTQYF. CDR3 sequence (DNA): TGCGCCAGCAGCCAAGAGTGGTGGGGACTAGCGGGTGATACGCAGTATTTT.

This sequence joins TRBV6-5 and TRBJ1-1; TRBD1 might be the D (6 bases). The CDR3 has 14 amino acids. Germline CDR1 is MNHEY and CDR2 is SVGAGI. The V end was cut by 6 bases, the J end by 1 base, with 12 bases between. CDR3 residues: CASRTGTPNTEAFF. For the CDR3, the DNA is TGTGCCAGCAGAACCGGGACACCGAACACTGAAGCTTTCTTT.

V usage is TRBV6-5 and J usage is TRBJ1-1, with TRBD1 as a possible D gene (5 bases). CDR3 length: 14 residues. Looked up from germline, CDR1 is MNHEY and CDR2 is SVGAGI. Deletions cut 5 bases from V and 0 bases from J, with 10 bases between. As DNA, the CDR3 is TGTGCCAGCAGTCGCCCAGGGCTGAACACTGAAGCTTTCTTT. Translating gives CASSRPGLNTEAFF.

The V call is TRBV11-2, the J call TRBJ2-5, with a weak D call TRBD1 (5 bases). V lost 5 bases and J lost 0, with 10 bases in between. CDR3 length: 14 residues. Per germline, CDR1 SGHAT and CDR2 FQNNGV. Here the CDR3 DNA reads TGTGCCAGCAGCCAGGTGGGGCACCAAGAGACCCAGTACTTC. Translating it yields CASSQVGHQETQYF.

The CDR3 sequence is CASSQDSNTGELFF. The CDR3 DNA reads as TGTGCCAGCAGCCAGGACAGCAACACCGGGGAGCTGTTTTTT. The chain combines TRBV7-9 with TRBJ2-2; a possible D gene is TRBD1 (6 bases). V lost 5 bases and J lost 2, with 9 bases in between. The CDR3 has 14 residues. Germline lookup yields CDR1 SEHNR and CDR2 FQNEAQ (reference sequence).

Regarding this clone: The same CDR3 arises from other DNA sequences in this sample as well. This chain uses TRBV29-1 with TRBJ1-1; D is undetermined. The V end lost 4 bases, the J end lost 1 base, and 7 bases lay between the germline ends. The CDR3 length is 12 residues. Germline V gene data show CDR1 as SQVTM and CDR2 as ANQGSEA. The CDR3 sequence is CSVVGENTEAFF. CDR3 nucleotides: TGCAGCGTTGTAGGAGAGAACACTGAAGCTTTCTTT. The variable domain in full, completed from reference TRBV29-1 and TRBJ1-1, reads SAVISQKPSRDICQRGTSLTIQCQVDSQVTMMFWYRQQPGQSLTLIATANQGSEATYESGFVIDKFPISRPNLTFSTLTVSNMSPEDSSIYLCSVVGENTEAFFGQGTRLTVV.

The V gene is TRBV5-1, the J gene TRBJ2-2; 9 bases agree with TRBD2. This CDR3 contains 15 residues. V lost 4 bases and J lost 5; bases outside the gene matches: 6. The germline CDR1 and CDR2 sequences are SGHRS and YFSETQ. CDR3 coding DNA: TGCGCCAGCAGCCCCGTAGCGGGAGTTACCGGGGAGCTGTTTTTT. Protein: CASSPVAGVTGELFF. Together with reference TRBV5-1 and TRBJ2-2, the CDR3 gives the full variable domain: KAGVTQTPRYLIKTRGQQVTLSCSPISGHRSVSWYQQTPGQGLQFLFEYFSETQRNKGNFPGRFSGRQFSNSRSEMNVSTLELGDSALYLCASSPVAGVTGELFFGEGSRLTVL.

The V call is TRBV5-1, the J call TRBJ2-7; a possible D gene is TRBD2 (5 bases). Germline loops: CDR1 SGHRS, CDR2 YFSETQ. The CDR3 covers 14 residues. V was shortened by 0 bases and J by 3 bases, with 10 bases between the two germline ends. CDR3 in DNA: TGCGCCAGCAGCTTGGCCGGGATGTTCTACGAGCAGTACTTC. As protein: CASSLAGMFYEQYF. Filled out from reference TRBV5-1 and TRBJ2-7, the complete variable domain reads KAGVTQTPRYLIKTRGQQVTLSCSPISGHRSVSWYQQTPGQGLQFLFEYFSETQRNKGNFPGRFSGRQFSNSRSEMNVSTLELGDSALYLCASSLAGMFYEQYFGPGTRLTVT.

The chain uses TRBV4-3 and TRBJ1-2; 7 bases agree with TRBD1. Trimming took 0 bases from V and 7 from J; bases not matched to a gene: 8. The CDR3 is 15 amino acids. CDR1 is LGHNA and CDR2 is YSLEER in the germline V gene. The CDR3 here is CASSQDSGGSGGYTF. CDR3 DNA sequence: TGCGCCAGCAGCCAAGATTCAGGGGGGAGCGGTGGCTACACCTTC.

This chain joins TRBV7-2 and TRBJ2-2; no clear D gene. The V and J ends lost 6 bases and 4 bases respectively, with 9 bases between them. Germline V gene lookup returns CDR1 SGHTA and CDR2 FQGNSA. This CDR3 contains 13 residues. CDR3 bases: TGTGCCAGCAGTTCCTATGGCACCGGGGAGCTGTTTTTT. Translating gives CASSSYGTGELFF.

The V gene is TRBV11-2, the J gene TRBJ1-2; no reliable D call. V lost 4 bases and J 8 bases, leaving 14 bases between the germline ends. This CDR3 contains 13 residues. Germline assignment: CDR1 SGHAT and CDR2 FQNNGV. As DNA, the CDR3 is TGTGCCAGCAGCTCTCTGAGGGTTGGGGGCTACACCTTC. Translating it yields CASSSLRVGGYTF.

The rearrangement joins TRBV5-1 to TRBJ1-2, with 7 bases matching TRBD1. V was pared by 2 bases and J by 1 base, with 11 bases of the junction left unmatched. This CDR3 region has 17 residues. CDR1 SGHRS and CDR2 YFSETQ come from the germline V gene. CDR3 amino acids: CASSFDRAGAGNYGYTF. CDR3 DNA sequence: TGCGCCAGCAGCTTCGACAGGGCGGGCGCAGGTAACTATGGCTACACCTTC.

CDR3 region: CASSTTLEQFF. DNA for the CDR3: TGTGCCAGCAGCACAACGCTTGAGCAGTTCTTC. The rearrangement links TRBV7-2 to TRBJ2-1; D is undetermined. Germline V CDR1 and CDR2: SGHTA, FQGNSA. Trimming stripped 5 bases from V and 9 bases from J, with 8 bases between. CDR3 length: 11 amino acids.

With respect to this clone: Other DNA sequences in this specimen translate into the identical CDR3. In nucleotides, the CDR3 is TGTGCCAGCAGCAGGGACAGGGGTGCAACTAATGAAAAACTGTTTTTT. Protein: CASSRDRGATNEKLFF. The chain combines TRBV7-2 with TRBJ1-4, with 10 bases matching TRBD1. Germline V lookup: CDR1 SGHTA, CDR2 FQGNSA. The CDR3 totals 16 residues. J lost 0 bases, V lost 5 bases, and 3 bases had no gene match.

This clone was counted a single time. The CDR3 DNA reads as TGTGCCAGCAGCTCACTAGCGGGAGGGCTCAATGAGCAGTTCTTC. It encodes CASSSLAGGLNEQFF. This chain connects TRBV7-3 to TRBJ2-1, with 13 positions matching TRBD2. V lost 4 bases to trimming and J lost 6 bases; unmatched junction nucleotides: 3. The germline CDR1 and CDR2 sequences are SGHTA and FQGTGA. This CDR3 has 15 amino acids.

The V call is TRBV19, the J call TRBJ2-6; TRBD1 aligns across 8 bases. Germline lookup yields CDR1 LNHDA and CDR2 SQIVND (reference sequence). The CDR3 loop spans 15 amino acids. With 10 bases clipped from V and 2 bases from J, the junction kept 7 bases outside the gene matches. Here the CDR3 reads CATSSGGAGANVLTF. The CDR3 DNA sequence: TGTGCCACCAGTTCAGGGGGCGCTGGGGCCAACGTCCTGACTTTC.

In DNA, the CDR3 is TGTGCCAGCCGGGGGACAGGGGGGTCCTACGAGCAGTACTTC. It codes for CASRGTGGSYEQYF. This chain joins TRBV25-1 and TRBJ2-7; 11 bases map to TRBD1. This CDR3 has 14 amino acids. The J segment lost 1 base and the V segment lost 8 bases, leaving 4 bases of the junction unmatched. CDR1 is MGHDK, CDR2 SYGVNS, per germline.

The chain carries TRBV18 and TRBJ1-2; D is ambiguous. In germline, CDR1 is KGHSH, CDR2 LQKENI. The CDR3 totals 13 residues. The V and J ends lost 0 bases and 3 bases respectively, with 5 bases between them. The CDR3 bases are TGTGCCAGCTCACCACCGCAGGACTATGGCTACACCTTC. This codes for CASSPPQDYGYTF.